The next 5 T cell receptor beta chains were all read from a single sample in a study of blood T cell repertoires in COVID-19 (dated by TCRdb to 2018 to 2021). Libraries were built with the immunoSEQ multiplex PCR assay. Sourced from immuneACCESS, this table was stored by TCRdb with only in-frame sequences that have V and J called. A share of the clones is absent; for the studies checked, an unresolved V gene accounts for under half, and the remainder has no known explanation. The sample table contains 300,000 to 500,000 clones; only one count was recorded for roughly 90% of them. The ten top clones hold approximately 0.96% of the sample. Sequences were obtained from PBMCs or T cells enriched from blood (not recorded which). Every receptor here comes from a woman aged 25-40 years with acute COVID-19.

V usage is TRBV12-5 and J usage is TRBJ2-7; D gene unclear. In germline, CDR1 is LGHNT, CDR2 FRNRAP. The CDR3 length is 13 residues. Trimming removed 1 base from V and 6 bases from J, with 10 bases in between. CDR3 residues: CASGLETLFEQYF. Written as DNA, the CDR3 is TGTGCTAGTGGTTTGGAGACTCTTTTCGAGCAGTACTTC.

This clone was seen once. The rearrangement links TRBV28 to TRBJ2-3; 13 bases agree with TRBD2. This CDR3 has 18 residues. With V trimmed by 3 bases and J by 0 bases, 6 bases remained unmatched. Germline values: CDR1 MDHEN, CDR2 SYDVKM. As DNA, the CDR3 is TGTGCCAGCAGTTTCCCCGGGACTAGCGGGACTAGCACAGATACGCAGTATTTT. As protein: CASSFPGTSGTSTDTQYF.

The V call is TRBV2, the J call TRBJ1-1; D unresolved. From germline, CDR1 is SNHLY and CDR2 FYNNEI. Trimming left V 3 bases short and J 0 bases short, with 17 bases between. This CDR3 comprises 17 residues. This CDR3 reads CASSEVAVFSLNTEAFF. The DNA for the CDR3 is TGTGCCAGCAGTGAGGTGGCAGTCTTTTCCCTGAACACTGAAGCTTTCTTT.

The V call is TRBV7-6, the J call TRBJ2-7; no reliable D call. The CDR3 is 14 residues long. CDR1 SGHVS and CDR2 FNYEAQ come from the germline V gene. Trimming shortened V by 5 bases and J by 6 bases, and 17 bases separated the two germline ends. Here the CDR3 reads CASSPDTTGGEQYF. In DNA, the CDR3 is TGTGCCAGCAGCCCCGACACCACTGGTGGCGAGCAGTACTTC.

This clone was observed once. The genes are TRBV18 and TRBJ1-2, with a possible D match to TRBD1 (5 bases). Trimming removed 5 bases from V and 6 bases from J, with 13 bases in between. Germline-derived CDR1 and CDR2 are KGHSH and LQKENI. The CDR3 is 13 residues long. The CDR3 nucleotides read TGTGCCAGCTCATTTCAGGGTAATGATGGCTACACCTTC. As protein: CASSFQGNDGYTF.